This is a list of T cell receptor beta chains from one sample in a study of T-cell memory formation after mild COVID-19. Each CDR3 protein is one row after TCRdb ran MiXCR on the 5' RACE reads. Here the sample spans about 260,000 distinct CDR3 sequences, roughly a sixth being singletons. The sample taken for sequencing was PBMCs or a T cell subset sorted from them (not recorded which). All receptors derive from a man younger than 35 who had mild COVID-19 (a few samples of this study predate the infection). Cell type and time point are not known. CDR3s include the opening cysteine and the closing phenylalanine or tryptophan. The D gene is left open where the match is weak. Clone sizes are given selectively: once, few, many, or a class where the clone is expanded.

clone_size j_call v_call d_call cdr3_aa cdr3_nt
few TRBJ1-5 TRBV4-1 TRBD1 CASSQVPQGVRNQPQHF TGCGCCAGCAGCCAAGTACCCCAGGGGGTGCGCAATCAGCCCCAGCATTTT
NA TRBJ2-1 TRBV12-3/TRBV12-4 TRBD1 CASSSGQGFSSFF TGTGCCAGCAGTTCGGGACAGGGATTCTCTTCGTTCTTC
NA TRBJ2-7 TRBV4-1 NA CASSQAGTHYEQYF TGCGCCAGCAGCCAAGCGGGGACACACTACGAGCAGTACTTC
few TRBJ2-3 TRBV9 TRBD2 CASSVLAGAGDTQYF TGTGCCAGCAGTGTACTAGCGGGGGCGGGAGATACGCAGTATTTT
NA TRBJ2-7 TRBV25-1 NA CASSAKGERYEQYF TGTGCCAGCAGTGCGAAGGGGGAAAGGTACGAGCAGTACTTC
NA TRBJ1-2 TRBV4-1 TRBD1 CASSQPWDRLAYGYTF TGCGCCAGCAGCCAACCCTGGGACAGATTAGCCTATGGCTACACCTTC
few TRBJ1-1 TRBV7-9 TRBD1 CASSGGGLEAFF TGTGCCAGCAGCGGAGGGGGCTTGGAAGCTTTCTTT
few TRBJ2-3 TRBV5-1 NA CASSLEGTVDTQYF TGCGCCAGCAGCTTGGAGGGGACTGTGGATACGCAGTATTTT
NA TRBJ2-1 TRBV6-2/TRBV6-3 NA CASSYSSIPSDEQFF TGTGCCAGCAGTTACTCGAGCATCCCCTCGGATGAGCAGTTCTTC
NA TRBJ2-3 TRBV5-1 TRBD2 CASSLALAGVTDTQYF TGCGCCAGCAGCTTGGCCCTAGCGGGGGTCACAGATACGCAGTATTTT
NA TRBJ2-2 TRBV25-1 NA CASSEYIGAGELFF TGTGCCAGCAGTGAATATATTGGGGCCGGGGAGCTGTTTTTT
few TRBJ2-1 TRBV7-2 TRBD2 CASSLDPSGSFF TGTGCCAGCAGCTTAGACCCTAGCGGGTCGTTCTTC
few TRBJ2-1 TRBV10-3 NA CAISLESSYNEQFF TGTGCCATCAGTCTCGAAAGCTCCTACAATGAGCAGTTCTTC
NA TRBJ1-4 TRBV4-1 NA CASSHGPGGANEKLFF TGCGCCAGCAGCCACGGTCCGGGTGGGGCGAATGAAAAACTGTTTTTT
NA TRBJ2-3 TRBV9 NA CASSVDGGGSTDTQYF TGTGCCAGCAGCGTAGACGGGGGCGGTAGCACAGATACGCAGTATTTT
few TRBJ2-7 TRBV11-2 NA CASSLGSGRPGEQYF TGTGCCAGCAGCTTAGGTTCGGGGCGACCGGGAGAGCAGTACTTC
many TRBJ2-5 TRBV12-3/TRBV12-4 NA CASSPRGALQETQYF TGTGCCAGCAGCCCAAGGGGGGCTCTCCAAGAGACCCAGTACTTC
few TRBJ2-7 TRBV12-3/TRBV12-4 NA CASSPLKGGYEQYF TGTGCCAGCAGCCCCCTTAAGGGGGGTTACGAGCAGTACTTC
NA TRBJ1-1 TRBV12-3/TRBV12-4 NA CASSRLDREAFF TGTGCCAGCAGCCGACTGGACAGAGAAGCTTTCTTT
NA TRBJ1-5 TRBV12-3/TRBV12-4 NA CASSRVWQPQHF TGTGCCAGCAGTCGGGTTTGGCAGCCCCAGCATTTT
NA TRBJ1-5 TRBV7-9 TRBD1 CASSRTGQGTQPQHF TGTGCCAGCAGCCGGACCGGACAGGGAACTCAGCCCCAGCATTTT
NA TRBJ2-7 TRBV4-1 TRBD1 CASSHGDSKSYEQYF TGCGCCAGCAGCCATGGGGACAGTAAATCCTACGAGCAGTACTTC
many TRBJ2-1 TRBV29-1 TRBD2 CSVDLVLAGRDEQFF TGCAGCGTTGACTTAGTGCTAGCGGGGAGGGATGAGCAGTTCTTC
many TRBJ2-5 TRBV6-5 TRBD1 CASSYSPGQGRETQYF TGTGCCAGCAGTTACTCCCCCGGACAGGGGCGGGAGACCCAGTACTTC
few TRBJ2-1 TRBV4-1 TRBD2 CASSPTSGASNEQFF TGCGCCAGCAGCCCGACTAGCGGAGCGTCGAATGAGCAGTTCTTC
few TRBJ2-5 TRBV11-2 NA CASSPPIGETQYF TGTGCCAGCAGCCCCCCTATAGGAGAGACCCAGTACTTC
NA TRBJ2-5 TRBV21-1 NA CASSKGGRKTQYF TGTGCCAGCAGCAAAGGAGGGCGGAAGACCCAGTACTTC
many TRBJ2-5 TRBV2 NA CASRLEETQYF TGTGCCAGCAGGTTAGAGGAGACCCAGTACTTC
few TRBJ2-1 TRBV12-3/TRBV12-4 NA CASSLRRPLPHEQFF TGTGCCAGCAGTTTACGGAGGCCTCTCCCCCATGAGCAGTTCTTC
few TRBJ2-3 TRBV5-4 TRBD2 CATRGLAGTDTQYF TGTGCCACCCGGGGACTAGCGGGCACAGATACGCAGTATTTT
NA TRBJ2-1 TRBV4-2 TRBD1 CASSQVYGTGEFEVGEQFF TGTGCCAGCAGCCAAGTTTACGGGACAGGGGAATTTGAGGTGGGTGAGCAGTTCTTC
NA TRBJ2-3 TRBV4-1 NA CASSQALVLDTQYF TGCGCCAGCAGCCAAGCACTAGTCCTAGATACGCAGTATTTT
many TRBJ2-4 TRBV4-1 NA CASSQRAGPENIQYF TGCGCCAGCAGCCAGAGAGCGGGTCCGGAGAACATTCAGTACTTC
few TRBJ1-2 TRBV3-1 TRBD1 CASSLSTAQGARGYTF TGTGCCAGCAGCCTTAGTACCGCACAGGGGGCCAGAGGCTACACCTTC
NA TRBJ1-3 TRBV9 TRBD1 CASSVGTGGLSGNTIYF TGTGCCAGCAGCGTTGGGACAGGGGGCTTATCTGGAAACACCATATATTTT
NA TRBJ2-5 TRBV4-3 NA CASSLQGGKETQYF TGCGCCAGCAGCCTCCAGGGCGGGAAGGAGACCCAGTACTTC
few TRBJ1-2 TRBV11-2 NA CASSLGPHGTFYGYTF TGTGCCAGCAGCTTAGGTCCCCACGGGACCTTCTATGGCTACACCTTC
few TRBJ2-6 TRBV9 NA CASSVGGVTNVLTF TGTGCCAGCAGCGTAGGGGGAGTAACCAACGTCCTGACTTTC
few TRBJ2-3 TRBV9 NA CASSPVLAVDTQYF TGTGCCAGCAGCCCGGTGCTAGCAGTAGATACGCAGTATTTT
NA TRBJ1-1 TRBV27 NA CASSLEGLATEAFF TGTGCCAGCAGTTTAGAAGGGCTGGCCACTGAAGCTTTCTTT
few TRBJ2-5 TRBV5-1 TRBD1 CASSFGQVWETQYF TGCGCCAGCAGCTTTGGACAGGTGTGGGAGACCCAGTACTTC
NA TRBJ1-1 TRBV7-9 NA CASSYGGPVNTEAFF TGTGCCAGCAGCTACGGGGGACCGGTGAACACTGAAGCTTTCTTT
few TRBJ1-6 TRBV6-2/TRBV6-3 NA CASSSTAGASPLHF TGTGCCAGCAGCTCGACAGCCGGCGCCTCACCCCTCCACTTT
few TRBJ1-2 TRBV6-5 NA CASSYSTTAYYGYTF TGTGCCAGCAGTTACTCGACGACAGCTTATTATGGCTACACCTTC
NA TRBJ2-3 TRBV4-3 TRBD2 CASSQDLWTSGGARTDTQYF TGCGCCAGCAGCCAAGATCTTTGGACTAGCGGGGGGGCGCGCACAGATACGCAGTATTTT